This T cell receptor beta chain was sequenced in a study of naive CD8 T cells in extremely preterm neonates. Healthy nonsmoking adult controls were aged about 19-55 years, with median age around 39 years. Profiling relied on immunoSEQ multiplex PCR, and the TCRdb table lists in-frame clones only, not all of them. The table includes 5,000 to 6,500 clones, approximately 96% detected once. Regarding the study as a whole: Shared CDR3 nucleotide sequences: preterm 2.7%, term 0.35% to 0.5%, children about 0.03%, adults over 0.0095%.

The CDR3 totals 15 residues. J was trimmed by 7 bases and V by 2 bases; bases with no gene match: 7. Per the germline V gene, CDR1 is MNHEY and CDR2 is SMNVEV (reference sequence). Details on this clone: As yet, its antigen is unknown.

The chain joins TRBV27 to TRBJ1-5, with TRBD1 identical over 8 bases. The sample was naive CD8+ T cells from blood. The receptor was derived from a human donor in good health. CDR3 loop: CASSLDRGGKQPQHF. The CDR3 DNA sequence: TGTGCCAGCAGTTTAGACAGGGGTGGTAAGCAGCCCCAGCATTTT.